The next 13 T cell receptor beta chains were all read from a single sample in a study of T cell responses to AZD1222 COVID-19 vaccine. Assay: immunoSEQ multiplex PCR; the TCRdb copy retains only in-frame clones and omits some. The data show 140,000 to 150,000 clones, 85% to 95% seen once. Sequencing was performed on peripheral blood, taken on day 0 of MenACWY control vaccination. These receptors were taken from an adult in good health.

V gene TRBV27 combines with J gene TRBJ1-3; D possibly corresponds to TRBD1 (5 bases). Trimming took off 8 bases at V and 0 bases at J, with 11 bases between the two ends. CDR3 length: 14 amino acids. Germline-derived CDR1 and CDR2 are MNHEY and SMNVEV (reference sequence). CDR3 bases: TGTGCCAGCCGGGACTTTGCCTCTGGAAACACCATATATTTT. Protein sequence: CASRDFASGNTIYF.

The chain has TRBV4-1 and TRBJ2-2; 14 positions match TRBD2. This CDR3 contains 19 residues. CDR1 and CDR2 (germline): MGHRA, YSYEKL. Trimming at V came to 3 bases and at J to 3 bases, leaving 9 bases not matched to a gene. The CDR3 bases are TGCGCCAGCAGCCACCGGACTAGCGGGAGGTCAGCCGACACCGGGGAGCTGTTTTTT. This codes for CASSHRTSGRSADTGELFF.

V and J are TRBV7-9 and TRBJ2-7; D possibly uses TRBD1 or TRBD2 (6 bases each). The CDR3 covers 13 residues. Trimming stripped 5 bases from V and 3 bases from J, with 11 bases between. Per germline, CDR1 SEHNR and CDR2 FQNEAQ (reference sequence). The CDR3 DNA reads TGTGCCAGCAGCCCCGGGGGCTTCTACGAGCAGTACTTC. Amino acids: CASSPGGFYEQYF.

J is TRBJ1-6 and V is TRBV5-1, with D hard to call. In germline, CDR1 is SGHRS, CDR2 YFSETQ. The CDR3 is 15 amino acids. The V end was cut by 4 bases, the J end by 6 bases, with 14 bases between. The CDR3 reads CASSDTVGANSPLHF. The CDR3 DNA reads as TGCGCCAGCAGCGATACAGTGGGAGCTAATTCACCCCTCCACTTT.

CDR3 nucleotide sequence: TGTGCCAGCAGCCCGGACCGGACTCTCCCTGAGCAGTTCTTC. Translating it yields CASSPDRTLPEQFF. This rearrangement joins TRBV7-9 to TRBJ2-1; D perhaps matches TRBD2 (5 bases). The germline V and J ends were trimmed by 5 bases and 9 bases, with 17 bases remaining between them. CDR1 is SEHNR and CDR2 is FQNEAQ in the germline V gene (reference sequence). The CDR3 spans 14 residues.

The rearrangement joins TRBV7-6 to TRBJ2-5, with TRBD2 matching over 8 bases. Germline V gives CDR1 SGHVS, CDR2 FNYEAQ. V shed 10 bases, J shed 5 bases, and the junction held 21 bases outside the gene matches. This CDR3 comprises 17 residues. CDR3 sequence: CATSPGLGFAGTETQYF. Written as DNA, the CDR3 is TGTGCCACCTCTCCGGGACTAGGATTCGCGGGTACGGAGACCCAGTACTTC.

CDR3 nucleotide sequence: TGTGCCAGCAGCCGAGGAGGGATTATGAACACTGAAGCTTTCTTT. This codes for CASSRGGIMNTEAFF. The rearrangement uses TRBV28 and TRBJ1-1, with D uncertain. The CDR3 is 15 amino acids. Trimming shortened V by 6 bases and J by 0 bases, and 14 bases separated the two germline ends. Germline CDR1 MDHEN, CDR2 SYDVKM.

CDR3 residues: CASSLRGQGEAFF. CDR3 sequence (DNA): TGTGCCAGCAGCCTTCGGGGACAGGGGGAAGCTTTCTTT. J is TRBJ1-1 and V is TRBV3-1 (or the pseudogene TRBV3-2), with TRBD1 matching over 10 bases. The CDR3 covers 13 residues. CDR1 and CDR2 (germline): LGHDT, YNNKEL (reference sequence). With V trimmed by 4 bases and J by 8 bases, 4 bases remained unmatched.

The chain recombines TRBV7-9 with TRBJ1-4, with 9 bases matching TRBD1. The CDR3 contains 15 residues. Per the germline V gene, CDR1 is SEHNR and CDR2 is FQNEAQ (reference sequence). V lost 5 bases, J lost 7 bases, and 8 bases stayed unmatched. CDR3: CASSPGQGLTEKLFF. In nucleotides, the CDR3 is TGTGCCAGCAGCCCGGGACAGGGACTTACTGAAAAACTGTTTTTT.

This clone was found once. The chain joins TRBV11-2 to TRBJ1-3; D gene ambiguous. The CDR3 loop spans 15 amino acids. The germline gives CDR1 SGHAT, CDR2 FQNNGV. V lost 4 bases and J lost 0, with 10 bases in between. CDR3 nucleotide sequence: TGTGCCAGCAGCTCCGTTTATAACTCTGGAAACACCATATATTTT. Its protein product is CASSSVYNSGNTIYF.

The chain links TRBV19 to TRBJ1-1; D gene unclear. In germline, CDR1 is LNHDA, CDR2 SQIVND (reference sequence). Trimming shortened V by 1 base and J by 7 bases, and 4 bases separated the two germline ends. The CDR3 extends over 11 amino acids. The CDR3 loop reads CASSIGSEAFF. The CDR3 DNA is TGTGCCAGTAGTATAGGCAGTGAAGCTTTCTTT.

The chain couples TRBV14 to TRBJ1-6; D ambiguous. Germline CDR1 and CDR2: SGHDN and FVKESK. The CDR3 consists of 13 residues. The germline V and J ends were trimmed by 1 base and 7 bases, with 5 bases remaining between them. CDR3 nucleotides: TGTGCCAGCAGCCAAGGACCCAATTCACCCCTCCACTTT. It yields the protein CASSQGPNSPLHF.

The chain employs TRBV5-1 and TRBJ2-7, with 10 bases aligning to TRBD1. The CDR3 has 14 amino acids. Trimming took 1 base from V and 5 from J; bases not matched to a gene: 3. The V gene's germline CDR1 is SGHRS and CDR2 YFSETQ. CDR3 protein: CASSLSGTGDEQYF. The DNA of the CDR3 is TGCGCCAGCAGCTTGTCTGGGACAGGGGACGAGCAGTACTTC.